This paragraph reports one T cell receptor beta chain. Its antigen is still unknown. From the 5' RACE reads, TCRdb called clonotypes with MiXCR, one entry per CDR3 protein. The sample carries around 83,000 distinct CDR3 sequences, roughly a tenth recorded once. The sample comes from a study of early T cells in non-severe SARS-CoV-2 infection. Study-wide results and limits: Matching results from VDJdb favored anti-spike CD8 responses, leaving private and CD4 specificities undetected.

V lost 5 bases, J lost 5 bases, and 9 bases lay in between. Germline V CDR1 and CDR2: KGHSH, LQKENI. This CDR3 has 12 residues. This clonotype was obtained from an adult who was a healthcare worker with PCR-confirmed SARS-CoV-2 infection or an uninfected control (not recorded which). The chain is built from TRBV18 and TRBJ2-5; D is uncertain. The sequences come from whole blood, collected at baseline. The CDR3: CASSSRAETQYF. The CDR3 bases are TGTGCCAGCTCAAGTAGGGCGGAGACCCAGTACTTC. Supplemented by reference TRBV18 and TRBJ2-5, the full variable domain reads NAGVMQNPRHLVRRRGQEARLRCSPMKGHSHVYWYRQLPEEGLKFMVYLQKENIIDESGMPKERFSAEFPKEGPSILRIQQVVRGDSAAYFCASSSRAETQYFGPGTRLLVL.